Described below is a single T cell receptor (beta chain) sequence and its context. Its antigen remains unidentified. It was cDNA, reverse transcribed from extracted RNA, that served as the sequencing template. Assay: immunoSEQ multiplex PCR; the TCRdb copy retains only in-frame clones and omits some. The sample yields roughly 200,000 clones, roughly 65% seen once. The sample is drawn from a study of CD8+ T cells in alopecia areata. Study-wide background: Treated patients were given 5 to 10 mg oral tofacitinib twice daily. Tofacitinib exposure lasted 6 to 18 months, followed by 6 months off drug. Whole-study results and caveats: In lesional scalp, particularly from alopecia totalis/universalis, clonality was higher than in normal scalp. With patients, TCR sharing proved less clear than in mice, a difference possibly related to HLA.

The CDR3 is 11 amino acids. V was clipped by 4 bases and J by 6 bases, with 9 bases between them. Germline V lookup: CDR1 SQVTM, CDR2 ANQGSEA. This specimen consisted of CD4+ T cells sorted from blood, obtained at week 0. This sequence was found in a human donor with alopecia areata. The chain is built from TRBV29-1 and TRBJ1-2, with D perhaps TRBD1 (5 bases). The CDR3 loop reads CSVGQGDGYTF. The CDR3 DNA sequence: TGCAGCGTTGGGCAAGGGGATGGCTACACCTTC.